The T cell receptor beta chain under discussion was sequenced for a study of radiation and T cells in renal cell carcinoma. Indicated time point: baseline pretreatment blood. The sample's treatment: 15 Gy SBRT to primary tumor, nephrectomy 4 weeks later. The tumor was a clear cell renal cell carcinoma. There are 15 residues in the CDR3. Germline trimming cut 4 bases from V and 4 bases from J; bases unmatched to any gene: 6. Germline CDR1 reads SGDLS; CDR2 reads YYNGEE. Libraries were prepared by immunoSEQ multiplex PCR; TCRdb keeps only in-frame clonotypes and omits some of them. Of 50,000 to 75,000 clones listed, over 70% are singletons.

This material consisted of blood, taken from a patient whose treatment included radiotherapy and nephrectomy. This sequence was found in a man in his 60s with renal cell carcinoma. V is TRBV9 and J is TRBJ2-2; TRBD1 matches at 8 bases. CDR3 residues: CASSPRTGPTGELFF. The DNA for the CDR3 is TGTGCCAGCAGCCCTCGGACAGGGCCCACCGGGGAGCTGTTTTTT.